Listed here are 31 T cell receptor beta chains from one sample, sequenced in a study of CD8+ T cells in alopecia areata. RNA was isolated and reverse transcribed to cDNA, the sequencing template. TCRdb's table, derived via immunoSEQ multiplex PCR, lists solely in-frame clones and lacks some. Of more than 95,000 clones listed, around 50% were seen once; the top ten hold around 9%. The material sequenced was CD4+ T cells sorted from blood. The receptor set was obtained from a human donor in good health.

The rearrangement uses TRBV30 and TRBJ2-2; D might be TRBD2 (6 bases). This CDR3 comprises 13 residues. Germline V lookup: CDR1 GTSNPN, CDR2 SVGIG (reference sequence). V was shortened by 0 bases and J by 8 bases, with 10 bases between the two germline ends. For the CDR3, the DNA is TGTGCCTGGAGTGTCGGGGGTTCGGGGGAGCTGTTTTTT. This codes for CAWSVGGSGELFF. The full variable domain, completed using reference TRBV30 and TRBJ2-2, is SQTIHQWPATLVQPVGSPLSLECTVEGTSNPNLYWYRQAAGRGLQLLFYSVGIGQISSEVPQNLSASRPQDRQFILSSKKLLLSDSGFYLCAWSVGGSGELFFGEGSRLTVL.

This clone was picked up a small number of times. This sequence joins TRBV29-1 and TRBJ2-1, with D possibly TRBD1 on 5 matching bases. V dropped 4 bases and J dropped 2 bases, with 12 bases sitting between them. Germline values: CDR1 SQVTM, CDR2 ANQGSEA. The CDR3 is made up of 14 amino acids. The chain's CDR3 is CSVVPRATYNEQFF. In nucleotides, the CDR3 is TGCAGCGTTGTGCCCAGGGCCACCTACAATGAGCAGTTCTTC.

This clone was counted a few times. CDR3 amino acids: CASSSRQSTDTQYF. The CDR3 DNA is TGTGCCAGCAGCTCGCGACAGTCCACAGATACGCAGTATTTT. The V gene is TRBV5-4, the J gene TRBJ2-3, with a possible D match to TRBD1 (5 bases). The CDR3 runs to 14 residues. CDR1 SGHNT and CDR2 YYREEE come from the germline V gene (reference sequence). Trimming stripped 3 bases from V and 2 bases from J, with 10 bases between.

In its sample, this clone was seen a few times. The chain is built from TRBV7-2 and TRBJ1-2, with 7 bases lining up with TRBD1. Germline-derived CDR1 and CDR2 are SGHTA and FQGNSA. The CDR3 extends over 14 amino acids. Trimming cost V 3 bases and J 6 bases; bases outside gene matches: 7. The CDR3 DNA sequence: TGTGCCAGCAGCTTTGCCACAGGGGTCAATGGCTACACCTTC. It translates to CASSFATGVNGYTF.

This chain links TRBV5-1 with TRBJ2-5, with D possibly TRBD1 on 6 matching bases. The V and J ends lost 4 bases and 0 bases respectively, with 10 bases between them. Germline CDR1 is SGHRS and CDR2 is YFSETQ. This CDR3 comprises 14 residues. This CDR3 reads CASSPRTDQETQYF. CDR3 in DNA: TGCGCCAGCAGCCCACGGACAGACCAAGAGACCCAGTACTTC.

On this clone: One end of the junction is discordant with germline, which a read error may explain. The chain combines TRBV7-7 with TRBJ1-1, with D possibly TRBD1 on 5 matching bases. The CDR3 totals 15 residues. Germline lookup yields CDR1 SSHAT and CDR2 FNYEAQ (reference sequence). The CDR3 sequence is CASSPYTGAYTEAFF. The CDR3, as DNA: TGTGCTAGCAGCCCCTACACAGGAGCTTACACTGAAGCTTTCTTT.

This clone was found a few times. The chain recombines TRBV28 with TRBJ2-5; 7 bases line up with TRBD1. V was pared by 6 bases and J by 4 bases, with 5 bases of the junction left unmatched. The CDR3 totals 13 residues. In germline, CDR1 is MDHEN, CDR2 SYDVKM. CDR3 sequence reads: CASRRGQGETQYF. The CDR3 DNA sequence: TGTGCCAGCAGAAGGGGGCAAGGAGAGACCCAGTACTTC.

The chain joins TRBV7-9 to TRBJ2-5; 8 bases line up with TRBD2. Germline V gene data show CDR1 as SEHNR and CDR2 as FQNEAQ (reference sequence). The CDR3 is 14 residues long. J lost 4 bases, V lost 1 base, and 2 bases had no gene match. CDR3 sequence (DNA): TGTGCCAGCAGCTTAGGAGCGGGGGCAGAGACCCAGTACTTC. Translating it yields CASSLGAGAETQYF.

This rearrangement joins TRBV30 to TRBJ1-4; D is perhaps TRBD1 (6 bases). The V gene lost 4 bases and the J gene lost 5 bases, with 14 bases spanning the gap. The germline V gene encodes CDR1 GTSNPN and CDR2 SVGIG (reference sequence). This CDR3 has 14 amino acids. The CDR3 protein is CAWKQGPLNEKLFF. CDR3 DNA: TGTGCCTGGAAGCAGGGGCCACTAAATGAAAAACTGTTTTTT.

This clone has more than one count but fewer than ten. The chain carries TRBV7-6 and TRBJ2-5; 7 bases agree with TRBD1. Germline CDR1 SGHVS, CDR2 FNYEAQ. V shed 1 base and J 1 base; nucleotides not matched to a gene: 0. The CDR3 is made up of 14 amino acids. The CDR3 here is CASSLGQGQETQYF. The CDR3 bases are TGTGCCAGCAGCTTAGGACAGGGCCAAGAGACCCAGTACTTC.

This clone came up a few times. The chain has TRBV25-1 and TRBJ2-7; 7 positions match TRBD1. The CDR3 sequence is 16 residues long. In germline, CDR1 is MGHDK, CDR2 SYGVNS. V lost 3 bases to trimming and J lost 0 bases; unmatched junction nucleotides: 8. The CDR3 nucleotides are TGTGCCAGCAGTGAGGATCAGGGGGATTCCTCCTACGAGCAGTACTTC. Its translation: CASSEDQGDSSYEQYF.

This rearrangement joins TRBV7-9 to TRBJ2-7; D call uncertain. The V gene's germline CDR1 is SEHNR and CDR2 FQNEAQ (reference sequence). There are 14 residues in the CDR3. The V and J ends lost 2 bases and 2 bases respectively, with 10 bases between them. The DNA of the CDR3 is TGTGCCAGCAGCTTATCGGCACGAACCTACGAGCAGTACTTC. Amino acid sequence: CASSLSARTYEQYF.

DNA of the CDR3: TGTGCCAGCAGCTTAATAGCGGGGGAAGAGACCCAGTACTTC. It is translated as CASSLIAGEETQYF. This sequence joins TRBV5-6 and TRBJ2-5; 9 bases agree with TRBD2. The CDR3 is made up of 14 amino acids. The J segment lost 3 bases and the V segment lost 2 bases, leaving 2 bases of the junction unmatched. Germline V gene sequence: CDR1 SGHDT, CDR2 YYEEEE.

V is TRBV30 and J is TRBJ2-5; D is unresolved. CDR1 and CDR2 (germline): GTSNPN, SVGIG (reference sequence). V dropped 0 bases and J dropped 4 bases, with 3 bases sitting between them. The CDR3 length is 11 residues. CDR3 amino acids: CAWSVPETQYF. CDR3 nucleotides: TGTGCCTGGAGTGTACCAGAGACCCAGTACTTC.

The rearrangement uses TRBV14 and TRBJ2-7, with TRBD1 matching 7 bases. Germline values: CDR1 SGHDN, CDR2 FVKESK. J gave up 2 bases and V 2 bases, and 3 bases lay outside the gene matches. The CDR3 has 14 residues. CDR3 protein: CASSQPGQTYEQYF. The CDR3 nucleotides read TGTGCCAGCAGCCAACCGGGACAGACCTACGAGCAGTACTTC.

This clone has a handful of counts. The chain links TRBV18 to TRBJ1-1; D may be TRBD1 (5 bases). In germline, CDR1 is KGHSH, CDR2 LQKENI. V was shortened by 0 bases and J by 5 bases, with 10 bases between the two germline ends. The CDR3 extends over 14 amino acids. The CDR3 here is CASSPPRGRTEAFF. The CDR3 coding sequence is TGTGCCAGCTCACCACCTAGGGGTCGTACTGAAGCTTTCTTT.

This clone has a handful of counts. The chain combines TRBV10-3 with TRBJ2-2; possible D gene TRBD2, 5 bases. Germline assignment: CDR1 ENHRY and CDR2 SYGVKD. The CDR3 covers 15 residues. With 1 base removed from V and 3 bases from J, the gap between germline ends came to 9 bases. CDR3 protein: CAISEWTGYTGELFF. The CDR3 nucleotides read TGTGCCATCAGTGAGTGGACTGGATACACCGGGGAGCTGTTTTTT.

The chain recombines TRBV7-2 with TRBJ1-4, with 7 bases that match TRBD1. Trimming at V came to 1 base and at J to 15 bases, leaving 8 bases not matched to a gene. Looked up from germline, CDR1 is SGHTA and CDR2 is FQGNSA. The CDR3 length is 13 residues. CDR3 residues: CASSLVPGGEMFF. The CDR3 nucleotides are TGTGCCAGCAGCTTAGTCCCAGGGGGAGAGATGTTTTTT.

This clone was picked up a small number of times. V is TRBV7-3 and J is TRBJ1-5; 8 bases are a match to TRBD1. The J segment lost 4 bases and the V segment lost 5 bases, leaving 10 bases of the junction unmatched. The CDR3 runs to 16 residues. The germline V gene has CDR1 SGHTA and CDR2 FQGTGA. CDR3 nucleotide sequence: TGTGCCAGCAGCGCGCCCCGGACAGGGAAAAATCAGCCCCAGCATTTT. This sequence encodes CASSAPRTGKNQPQHF.

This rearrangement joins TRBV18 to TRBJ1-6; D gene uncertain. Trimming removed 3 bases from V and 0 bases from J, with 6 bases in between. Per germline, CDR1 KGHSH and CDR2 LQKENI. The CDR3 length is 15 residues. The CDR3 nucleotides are TGTGCCAGCTCACCGGAGGGCTCCTATAATTCACCCCTCCACTTT. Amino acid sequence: CASSPEGSYNSPLHF.

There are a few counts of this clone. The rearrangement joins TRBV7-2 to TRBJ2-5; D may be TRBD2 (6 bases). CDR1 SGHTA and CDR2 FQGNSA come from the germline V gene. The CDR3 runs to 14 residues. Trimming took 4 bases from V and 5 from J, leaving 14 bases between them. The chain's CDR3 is CASSSNRDWETQYF. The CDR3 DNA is TGTGCCAGCAGCTCAAACCGGGACTGGGAGACCCAGTACTTC.

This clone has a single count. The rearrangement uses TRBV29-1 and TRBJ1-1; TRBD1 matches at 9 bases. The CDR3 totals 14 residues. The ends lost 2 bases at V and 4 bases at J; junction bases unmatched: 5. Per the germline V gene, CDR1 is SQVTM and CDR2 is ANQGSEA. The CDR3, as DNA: TGCAGCGTTGAAAAGGGACAGGGAAGCACTGAAGCTTTCTTT. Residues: CSVEKGQGSTEAFF.

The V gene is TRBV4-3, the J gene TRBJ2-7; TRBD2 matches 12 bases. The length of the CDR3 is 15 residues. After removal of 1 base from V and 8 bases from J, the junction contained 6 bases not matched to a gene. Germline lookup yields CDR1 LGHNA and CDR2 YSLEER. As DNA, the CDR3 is TGCGCCAGCAGCCAAGGGACTAGCGGGGAATTCCAGCAGTACTTC. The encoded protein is CASSQGTSGEFQQYF.

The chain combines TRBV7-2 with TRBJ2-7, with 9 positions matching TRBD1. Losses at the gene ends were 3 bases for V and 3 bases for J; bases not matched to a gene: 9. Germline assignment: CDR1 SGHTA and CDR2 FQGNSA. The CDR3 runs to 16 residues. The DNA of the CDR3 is TGTGCCAGCAGCTTTTTAACAGGGGGCGCGGGCTACGAGCAGTACTTC. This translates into CASSFLTGGAGYEQYF.

The CDR3 region is CASSMAGIQPQHF. CDR3 coding DNA: TGTGCCAGTAGTATGGCGGGGATTCAGCCCCAGCATTTT. The J gene is TRBJ1-5, the V gene TRBV19; D unclear. V lost 3 bases and J 6 bases, leaving 9 bases between the germline ends. Per germline, CDR1 LNHDA and CDR2 SQIVND (reference sequence). The CDR3 length is 13 residues.

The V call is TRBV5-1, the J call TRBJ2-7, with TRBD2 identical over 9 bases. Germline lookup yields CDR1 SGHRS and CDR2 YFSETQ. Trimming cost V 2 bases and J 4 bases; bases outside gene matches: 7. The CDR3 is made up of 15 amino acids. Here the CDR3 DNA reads TGCGCCAGCAGCTTCCTAGCGGGGTCAGATTACGAGCAGTACTTC. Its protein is CASSFLAGSDYEQYF.

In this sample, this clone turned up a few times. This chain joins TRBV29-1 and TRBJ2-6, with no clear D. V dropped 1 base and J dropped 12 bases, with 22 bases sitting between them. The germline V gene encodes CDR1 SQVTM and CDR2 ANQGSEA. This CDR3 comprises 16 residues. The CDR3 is CSVEGKQPSLVGVLTF. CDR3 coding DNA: TGCAGCGTTGAAGGGAAGCAGCCGAGCCTCGTCGGCGTCCTGACTTTC.

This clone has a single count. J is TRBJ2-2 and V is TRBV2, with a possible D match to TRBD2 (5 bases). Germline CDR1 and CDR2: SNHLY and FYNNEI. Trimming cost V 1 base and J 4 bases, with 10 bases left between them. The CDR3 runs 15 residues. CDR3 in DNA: TGTGCCAGCAGTGAAGAACGGGGTCCCACCGGGGAGCTGTTTTTT. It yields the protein CASSEERGPTGELFF.

CDR3 sequence (DNA): TGTGCCAGCAGTGAAGTAAGCACAGCGGGGGACCAAGAGACCCAGTACTTC. Amino acids: CASSEVSTAGDQETQYF. The rearrangement uses TRBV25-1 and TRBJ2-5; TRBD2 aligns across 8 bases. The V segment lost 2 bases and the J segment 0 bases; nucleotides outside the gene matches: 8. The CDR3 extends over 17 amino acids. Germline loops: CDR1 MGHDK, CDR2 SYGVNS. Using reference TRBV25-1 and TRBJ2-5 for the parts outside the CDR3, the full variable domain is EADIYQTPRYLVIGTGKKITLECSQTMGHDKMYWYQQDPGMELHLIHYSYGVNSTEKGDLSSESTVSRIRTEHFPLTLESARPSHTSQYLCASSEVSTAGDQETQYFGPGTRLLVL.

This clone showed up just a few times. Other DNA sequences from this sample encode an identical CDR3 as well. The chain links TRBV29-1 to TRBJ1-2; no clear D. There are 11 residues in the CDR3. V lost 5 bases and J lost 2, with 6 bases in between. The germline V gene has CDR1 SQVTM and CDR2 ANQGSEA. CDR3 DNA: TGCAGCGTTCAGCACAACTATGGCTACACCTTC. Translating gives CSVQHNYGYTF.

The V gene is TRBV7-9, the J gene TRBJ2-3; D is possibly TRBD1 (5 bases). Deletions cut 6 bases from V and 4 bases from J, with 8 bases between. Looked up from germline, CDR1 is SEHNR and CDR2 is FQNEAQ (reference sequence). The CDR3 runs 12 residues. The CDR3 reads CASRGAADTQYF. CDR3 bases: TGTGCCAGCAGAGGGGCCGCAGATACGCAGTATTTT.